One and the same sample provided the 7 T cell receptor beta chains below, sequenced in a study of T-cell reconstitution after alpha-beta-depleted transplantation in children. Unique molecular identifiers were incorporated into the prepared TCRbeta library. TCRdb re-called the PCR reads through MiXCR, storing one row per CDR3 protein. This sample has about 980,000 distinct CDR3 sequences, with about 31% found just once. Here the sequenced sample was PBMCs, mostly from graft donor cells, taken 360 days after TCRalphabeta/CD19-depleted stem cell transplant. The source is a boy under three years old who had a stem cell transplant for SCID, so the T cells may come from the graft donor.

The V and J genes are TRBV9 and TRBJ1-1; maybe TRBD1 (5 bases). Germline V CDR1 and CDR2: SGDLS, YYNGEE. Trimming shortened V by 0 bases and J by 3 bases, and 9 bases separated the two germline ends. The CDR3 is 14 amino acids. CDR3 protein: CASSVDGGDTEAFF. The CDR3 region has the DNA TGTGCCAGCAGCGTAGATGGGGGAGACACTGAAGCTTTCTTT.

This clonotype was detected a few times. The chain couples TRBV5-1 to TRBJ2-7; D is ambiguous. CDR1 is SGHRS and CDR2 is YFSETQ in the germline V gene. Trimming stripped 5 bases from V and 5 bases from J, with 2 bases between. The CDR3 is 9 residues long. CDR3 nucleotides: TGCGCCAGCAGGGACGAGCAGTACTTC. Its translation: CASRDEQYF.

A few counts support this clonotype. V usage is TRBV7-8 and J usage is TRBJ2-3; 9 positions match TRBD2. The CDR3 is made up of 17 amino acids. Trimming at V came to 4 bases and at J to 4 bases, leaving 12 bases not matched to a gene. The germline V gene encodes CDR1 SGHVS and CDR2 FQNEAQ. CDR3 sequence reads: CASSSRRLAAKSDTQYF. Here the CDR3 DNA reads TGTGCCAGCAGCTCCAGACGACTAGCGGCGAAATCAGATACGCAGTATTTT.

The chain links TRBV7-3 to TRBJ2-5, with D possibly being TRBD2 (7 bases). Trimming took off 4 bases at V and 7 bases at J, with 25 bases between the two ends. The length of the CDR3 is 17 residues. Germline V CDR1 and CDR2: SGHTA, FQGTGA. For the CDR3, the DNA is TGTGCCAGCAGCTCATCCTGTCCCGGGGGGCGTGTAGGGACCCAGTACTTC. It codes for CASSSSCPGGRVGTQYF. Together with reference TRBV7-3 and TRBJ2-5, the CDR3 gives the full variable domain: GAGVSQTPSNKVTEKGKYVELRCDPISGHTALYWYRQSLGQGPEFLIYFQGTGAADDSGLPNDRFFAVRPEGSVSTLKIQRTERGDSAVYLCASSSSCPGGRVGTQYFGPGTRLLVL.

This clonotype was recorded a few times. The V gene is TRBV18, the J gene TRBJ2-2, with D possibly TRBD1 on 6 matching bases. Per the germline V gene, CDR1 is KGHSH and CDR2 is LQKENI. Between the trimmed V and J ends, which lost 11 bases and 2 bases, there was a span of 15 bases. The CDR3 loop spans 14 amino acids. CDR3 sequence: CAWSRDTNTGELFF. In DNA form, the CDR3 reads TGTGCCTGGTCCCGGGACACAAACACCGGGGAGCTGTTTTTT. Together with reference TRBV18 and TRBJ2-2, the CDR3 gives the full variable domain: NAGVMQNPRHLVRRRGQEARLRCSPMKGHSHVYWYRQLPEEGLKFMVYLQKENIIDESGMPKERFSAEFPKEGPSILRIQQVVRGDSAAYFCAWSRDTNTGELFFGEGSRLTVL.

This clonotype appeared a few times. This chain links TRBV27 with TRBJ2-1; 7 nucleotides agree with TRBD1. This CDR3 spans 12 amino acids. The V gene's germline CDR1 is MNHEY and CDR2 SMNVEV (reference sequence). The V segment lost 7 bases and the J segment 9 bases; nucleotides outside the gene matches: 6. The CDR3: CASKDRFGEQFF. CDR3 nucleotide sequence: TGTGCCAGCAAGGACAGGTTCGGTGAGCAGTTCTTC.

This clonotype was seen only a few times. The chain links TRBV5-1 to TRBJ2-5, with no clear D. Trimming took off 4 bases at V and 5 bases at J, with 18 bases between the two ends. The germline V gene has CDR1 SGHRS and CDR2 YFSETQ. The CDR3 consists of 15 residues. The CDR3: CASSPGLGRAETQYF. The DNA for the CDR3 is TGCGCCAGCAGCCCGGGCTTAGGTAGGGCGGAGACCCAGTACTTC.